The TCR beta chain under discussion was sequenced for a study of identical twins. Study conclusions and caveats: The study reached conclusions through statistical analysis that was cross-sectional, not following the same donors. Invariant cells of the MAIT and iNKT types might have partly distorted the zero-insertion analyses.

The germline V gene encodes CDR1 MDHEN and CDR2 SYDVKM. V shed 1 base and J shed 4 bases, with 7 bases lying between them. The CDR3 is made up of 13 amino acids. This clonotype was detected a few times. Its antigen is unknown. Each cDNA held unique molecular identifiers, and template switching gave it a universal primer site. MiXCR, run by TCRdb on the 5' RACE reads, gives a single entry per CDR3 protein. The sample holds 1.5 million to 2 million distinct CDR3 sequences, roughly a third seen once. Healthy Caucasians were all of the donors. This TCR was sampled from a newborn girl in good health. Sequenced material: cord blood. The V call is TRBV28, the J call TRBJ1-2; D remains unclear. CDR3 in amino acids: CASSLSIVYGYTF. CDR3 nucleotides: TGTGCCAGCAGTTTATCGATTGTCTATGGCTACACCTTC.